This T cell receptor (beta chain) is from a study of blood T cells in healthy people across ages. Each sample used at least 6 million PBMCs. The CDR3 runs 14 residues. Germline values: CDR1 MNHNY, CDR2 SVGAGI (reference sequence). Turning to this clonotype: The antigen is not known. Its ends do not fully match the called genes, so a read error is possible.

Using a J-beta primer mix together with a sample-barcoded 5' primer, a second PCR was run for roughly 6 to 11 cycles. TCRdb re-derived calls from the 5' RACE reads in MiXCR, one entry per CDR3 protein. The profile shows about 1.8 million distinct CDR3 sequences, about 50% of them singletons. Study-wide findings and caveats: Higher diversity, along with more naive CD4+ cells, distinguished long-lived donors from aged donors.

The chain combines TRBV6-6 with TRBJ1-5, with D uncertain. The clonotype was recovered from a woman aged 40 to 50 in good health. Sequencing was performed on blood. The CDR3 sequence is CASSYGVGKQPQHF. The CDR3 DNA reads TGTGCCAGCAGTTACGGGGTGGGCAAACAGCCCCAGCATTTT.